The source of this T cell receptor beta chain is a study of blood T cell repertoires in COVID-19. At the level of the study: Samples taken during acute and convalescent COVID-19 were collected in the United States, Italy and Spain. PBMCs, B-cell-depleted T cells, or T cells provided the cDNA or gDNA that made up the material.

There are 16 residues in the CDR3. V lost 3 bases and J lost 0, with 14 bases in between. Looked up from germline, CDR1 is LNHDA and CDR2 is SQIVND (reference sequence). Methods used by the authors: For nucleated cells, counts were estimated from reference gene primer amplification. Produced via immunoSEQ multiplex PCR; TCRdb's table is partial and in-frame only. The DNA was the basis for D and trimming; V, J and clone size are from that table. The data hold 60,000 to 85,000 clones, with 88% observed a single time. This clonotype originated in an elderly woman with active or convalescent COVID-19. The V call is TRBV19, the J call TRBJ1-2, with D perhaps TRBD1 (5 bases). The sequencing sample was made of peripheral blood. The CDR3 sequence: CASSMGGLGANYGYTF. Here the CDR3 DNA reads TGTGCCAGTAGTATGGGGGGATTGGGAGCTAACTATGGCTACACCTTC.